Shown below are 18 T cell receptor beta chains from a single sample sequenced in a study of T cell repertoires in cytomegalovirus infection. Their cognate antigens are unknown. TCRdb independently ran MiXCR on the reads; one entry per CDR3 protein. The table shows 800,000 to 950,000 distinct CDR3 sequences, with less than 35% occurring only once. The sample here was cultured CD8+ T cells from PBMCs, taken from culture after CMV antigen stimulation. The receptor source for this set is a human donor in good health (CMV status not recorded). Some clones in this sample may be carry-over from other donors' samples.

This chain links TRBV4-3 with TRBJ2-2, with D unclear. From germline, CDR1 is LGHNA and CDR2 YSLEER. The CDR3 length is 13 residues. Trimming shortened V by 3 bases and J by 8 bases, and 10 bases separated the two germline ends. DNA for the CDR3: TGCGCCAGCAGCCAGGGTAGTGCTGGGGAGCTGTTTTTT. This codes for CASSQGSAGELFF.

CDR3 residues: CASRPFTGPNTEAFF. The CDR3 coding sequence is TGTGCCAGCAGGCCGTTTACAGGGCCCAACACTGAAGCTTTCTTT. The chain uses TRBV6-2 or TRBV6-3 and TRBJ1-1, with D tentatively TRBD1 (6 bases). The CDR3 consists of 15 residues. From germline, CDR1 is MNHEY and CDR2 SVGEGT. Deletions cut 6 bases from V and 2 bases from J, with 16 bases between.

This chain links TRBV2 with TRBJ1-2; D remains ambiguous. The CDR3 is made up of 14 amino acids. Between the trimmed V and J ends, which lost 2 bases and 3 bases, there was a span of 10 bases. Germline V lookup: CDR1 SNHLY, CDR2 FYNNEI. The CDR3 coding sequence is TGTGCCAGCAGTGAATTATGGAGTGACTATGGCTACACCTTC. It translates to CASSELWSDYGYTF.

V gene TRBV6-6 combines with J gene TRBJ2-1; D may be TRBD1 (6 bases). The V end lost 3 bases, the J end lost 6 bases, and 12 bases lay between the germline ends. Germline CDR1 reads MNHNY; CDR2 reads SVGAGI (reference sequence). CDR3 length: 14 residues. CDR3 in amino acids: CASSYTGTPNEQFF. CDR3 nucleotides: TGTGCCAGCAGTTATACCGGGACACCCAATGAGCAGTTCTTC.

This clonotype showed up just a few times. V is TRBV6-5 and J is TRBJ2-7; 7 bases are a match to TRBD1. Germline V lookup: CDR1 MNHEY, CDR2 SVGAGI. CDR3 size: 15 residues. J was trimmed by 0 bases and V by 2 bases; bases with no gene match: 4. The CDR3 bases are TGTGCCAGCAGTTACAGGTCAGGGGGCTCCTACGAGCAGTACGTC. This codes for CASSYRSGGSYEQYV.

The chain recombines TRBV4-1 with TRBJ1-2; unclear D gene. V gave up 3 bases and J gave up 8 bases, with 10 bases separating them. From germline, CDR1 is MGHRA and CDR2 YSYEKL. The CDR3 spans 12 residues. The CDR3 protein is CASSQRAGGYTF. The CDR3 DNA is TGCGCCAGCAGCCAGAGGGCTGGAGGCTACACCTTC.

This clonotype appeared many times. One end of the junction varies from germline; a read error may be responsible. This chain links TRBV7-2 with TRBJ1-2, with a possible D match to TRBD1 (6 bases). The CDR3 runs to 12 residues. Germline V lookup: CDR1 SGHTA, CDR2 FQGNSA. DNA for the CDR3: TGTGCCAGCAGATTAGGGGGTAACGGCTACACCTTC. It codes for CASRLGGNGYTF.

This clonotype was picked up a small number of times. The V gene is TRBV7-6, the J gene TRBJ2-1; TRBD1 aligns across 7 bases. Losses at the gene ends were 0 bases for V and 6 bases for J; bases not matched to a gene: 5. The CDR3 totals 15 residues. Per germline, CDR1 SGHVS and CDR2 FNYEAQ. CDR3 loop: CASSLAPRGLNEQFF. CDR3 coding DNA: TGTGCCAGCAGCTTAGCCCCAAGGGGGCTCAATGAGCAGTTCTTC. Complete variable domain (other parts from reference TRBV7-6 and TRBJ2-1): GAGVSQSPRYKVTKRGQDVALRCDPISGHVSLYWYRQALGQGPEFLTYFNYEAQQDKSGLPNDRFSAERPEGSISTLTIQRTEQRDSAMYRCASSLAPRGLNEQFFGPGTRLTVL.

The chain links TRBV12-3 or TRBV12-4 to TRBJ2-7; perhaps TRBD1 as D (6 bases). Trimming removed 6 bases at V and 3 bases at J, with 9 bases between. CDR3 length: 12 residues. This CDR3 is CASRLQGYEQYF. Written as DNA, the CDR3 is TGTGCCAGCAGATTACAGGGCTACGAGCAGTACTTC.

Written as DNA, the CDR3 is TGTGCCAGCAGCCGACTTACACAGGGGAACAATGAGCAGTTCTTC. It yields the protein CASSRLTQGNNEQFF. The chain has TRBV5-5 and TRBJ2-1, with 7 bases lining up with TRBD1. This CDR3 has 15 residues. The V segment lost 4 bases and the J segment 5 bases; nucleotides outside the gene matches: 9. Germline V gene sequence: CDR1 SGHKS, CDR2 YYEKEE (reference sequence). The complete variable domain, with remaining parts taken from reference TRBV5-5 and TRBJ2-1, reads DAGVTQSPTHLIKTRGQQVTLRCSPISGHKSVSWYQQVLGQGPQFIFQYYEKEERGRGNFPDRFSARQFPNYSSELNVNALLLGDSALYLCASSRLTQGNNEQFFGPGTRLTVL.

The chain joins TRBV6-2 or TRBV6-3 to TRBJ2-3; D gene uncertain. V was clipped by 0 bases and J by 2 bases, with 9 bases between them. The CDR3 spans 15 residues. Germline CDR1 and CDR2: MNHEY and SVGEGT. This CDR3 reads CASSYSLTTTDTQYF. Written as DNA, the CDR3 is TGTGCCAGCAGTTACTCCCTGACCACCACAGATACGCAGTATTTT.

This sequence joins TRBV27 and TRBJ1-1; no reliable D call. Germline CDR1 is MNHEY and CDR2 is SMNVEV (reference sequence). This CDR3 spans 14 amino acids. V lost 5 bases to trimming and J lost 4 bases, with 14 bases between them. CDR3 in DNA: TGTGCCAGCAGTCCCCTACCGCTATTCACTGAAGCTTTCTTT. Translated: CASSPLPLFTEAFF.

This sequence joins TRBV10-3 and TRBJ1-6; 9 nucleotides line up with TRBD1. CDR3 length: 14 residues. In germline, CDR1 is ENHRY, CDR2 SYGVKD. V was clipped by 3 bases and J by 9 bases; unmatched bases: 3. The CDR3 is CAISDKGQGSPLHF. In DNA, the CDR3 is TGTGCCATCAGTGACAAGGGACAGGGTTCACCCCTCCACTTT.

The V gene is TRBV24-1, the J gene TRBJ2-1; D not certain. CDR1 and CDR2 from the germline V gene are KGHDR and SFDVKD. The CDR3 spans 17 residues. Trimming shortened V by 4 bases and J by 0 bases, and 15 bases separated the two germline ends. CDR3 sequence: CATSDPDRTSSYNEQFF. The CDR3 coding sequence is TGTGCCACCAGTGACCCGGACCGGACCAGCTCCTACAATGAGCAGTTCTTC.

The chain joins TRBV10-3 to TRBJ2-7; 9 bases fit TRBD1. Germline trimming cut 8 bases from V and 4 bases from J; bases unmatched to any gene: 3. Germline V CDR1 and CDR2: ENHRY, SYGVKD. The CDR3 runs 12 residues. CDR3 sequence reads: CAIRTGEYEQYF. The CDR3 bases are TGTGCCATCCGGACAGGGGAGTACGAGCAGTACTTC.

The sample holds a few counts of this clonotype. This chain uses TRBV5-5 with TRBJ2-1, with D possibly called TRBD1 or TRBD2 (5 bases each). Trimming pared 4 bases from V and 6 bases from J, leaving 26 bases between. CDR3 length: 18 residues. CDR1 is SGHKS and CDR2 is YYEKEE in the germline V gene (reference sequence). This CDR3 is CASSTSPGTLITGNEQFF. CDR3 bases: TGTGCCAGCAGCACGTCACCCGGGACCCTCATTACCGGCAATGAGCAGTTCTTC.

With respect to this clonotype: A much larger clone lies a single base off, so this may be a read error. The rearrangement links TRBV7-6 to TRBJ2-7; D perhaps matches TRBD1 (6 bases). The CDR3 has 14 amino acids. Germline V CDR1 and CDR2: SGHVS, FNYEAQ. The germline V and J ends were trimmed by 2 bases and 5 bases, with 13 bases remaining between them. Here the CDR3 DNA reads TGTGCCAGCAGCTTAAGCAGGGGTAACCACGAGCAGTACTTC. As protein: CASSLSRGNHEQYF.

The genes are TRBV20-1 and TRBJ1-2; D unclear. Trimming removed 5 bases at V and 3 bases at J, with 16 bases between. The length of the CDR3 is 14 residues. The V gene's germline CDR1 is DFQATT and CDR2 SNEGSKA (reference sequence). The chain's CDR3 is CSALHKGSYYGYTF. DNA for the CDR3: TGCAGTGCTCTGCACAAGGGATCCTACTATGGCTACACCTTC.